This passage covers 18 T cell receptor beta chains from one sample sequenced in a study of T cell responses to AZD1222 COVID-19 vaccine. The table came from immunoSEQ multiplex PCR; TCRdb's copy has only in-frame clones and leaves some out. Among around 200,000 clones listed, roughly 90% were seen once. The material sequenced was peripheral blood, taken on day 0 of AZD1222 vaccination. The receptors were gathered from an adult in good health.

J is TRBJ1-4 and V is TRBV4-1, with D unclear. The CDR3 is made up of 14 amino acids. The V end lost 1 base, the J end lost 0 bases, and 3 bases lay between the germline ends. Per the germline V gene, CDR1 is MGHRA and CDR2 is YSYEKL. The CDR3 DNA reads TGCGCCAGCAGCCAAGGTGCAACTAATGAAAAACTGTTTTTT. Encoded protein: CASSQGATNEKLFF.

This chain joins TRBV4-2 and TRBJ2-7, with D unresolved. V lost 3 bases to trimming and J lost 4 bases, with 10 bases between them. Germline-derived CDR1 and CDR2 are LGHNA and YNFKEQ. The CDR3 contains 13 residues. DNA for the CDR3: TGTGCCAGCAGCCAGTCACAGCAGTACGAGCAGTACTTC. It is translated as CASSQSQQYEQYF.

In this sample, this clone turned up a few times. This chain links TRBV27 with TRBJ2-7; tentatively, D is TRBD2 (6 bases). Trimming took 4 bases from V and 6 from J, leaving 13 bases between them. Germline CDR1 MNHEY, CDR2 SMNVEV (reference sequence). The CDR3 spans 13 residues. CDR3 sequence: CASSSPGAAEQYF. The CDR3 region has the DNA TGTGCCAGCAGTTCTCCGGGAGCCGCCGAGCAGTACTTC.

The chain joins TRBV2 to TRBJ2-7, with D maybe TRBD2 (6 bases). V was pared by 8 bases and J by 4 bases, with 12 bases between. The CDR3 is 12 residues long. Germline CDR1 and CDR2: SNHLY and FYNNEI. The DNA for the CDR3 is TGTGCCAGCTCTGAGACTAGGTACGAGCAGTACTTC. As protein: CASSETRYEQYF. The entire variable domain, with the rest obtained from reference TRBV2 and TRBJ2-7, is as follows: EPEVTQTPSHQVTQMGQEVILRCVPISNHLYFYWYRQILGQKVEFLVSFYNNEISEKSEIFDDQFSVERPDGSNFTLKIRSTKLEDSAMYFCASSETRYEQYFGPGTRLTVT.

This chain connects TRBV27 to TRBJ2-7; TRBD1 matches 8 bases. The CDR3 totals 15 residues. The junction had 4 bases not matched to a gene; V was cut back by 3 bases and J by 0 bases. Germline CDR1 MNHEY, CDR2 SMNVEV (reference sequence). Here the CDR3 reads CASSFGTGGSYEQYF. For the CDR3, the DNA is TGTGCCAGCAGTTTCGGTACAGGGGGCTCCTACGAGCAGTACTTC.

The chain joins TRBV27 to TRBJ2-3, with TRBD2 matching 7 bases. Per germline, CDR1 MNHEY and CDR2 SMNVEV (reference sequence). V lost 4 bases and J lost 0; bases outside the gene matches: 7. This CDR3 comprises 16 residues. This CDR3 is CASSYTPGGSTDTQYF. The DNA of the CDR3 is TGTGCCAGCAGTTACACTCCCGGGGGGAGCACAGATACGCAGTATTTT.

The chain carries TRBV9 and TRBJ2-1, with 8 bases that match TRBD2. The CDR3 consists of 14 residues. The V segment lost 2 bases and the J segment 5 bases; nucleotides outside the gene matches: 3. CDR1 SGDLS and CDR2 YYNGEE come from the germline V gene. As DNA, the CDR3 is TGTGCCAGCAGCGTGGGCGGGGGGAACAATGAGCAGTTCTTC. Translation gives CASSVGGGNNEQFF.

This chain links TRBV4-3 with TRBJ2-1, with no clear D. Trimming stripped 3 bases from V and 0 bases from J, with 9 bases between. CDR1 is LGHNA, CDR2 YSLEER, per germline. The CDR3 has 15 residues. The DNA of the CDR3 is TGCGCCAGCAGCCAGGACGGTAGCTCCTACAATGAGCAGTTCTTC. Translating it yields CASSQDGSSYNEQFF.

This clone occurred once. The chain combines TRBV21-1 with TRBJ2-7; the table's D call, TRBD2, was not checked against the DNA. TRBV21-1 is termed a pseudogene. CDR3 length: 16 amino acids. CDR3 sequence: CASSKYGGGAAYEQYF. In DNA form, the CDR3 reads TGTGCCAGCAGCAAGTATGGGGGAGGGGCAGCATACGAGCAGTACTTC.

This clone was found a few times. The chain joins TRBV2 to TRBJ1-4; D perhaps matches TRBD1 (5 bases). The CDR3 loop spans 15 amino acids. Per the germline V gene, CDR1 is SNHLY and CDR2 is FYNNEI. Trimming stripped 4 bases from V and 5 bases from J, with 14 bases between. CDR3 residues: CASSALSGTNEKLFF. The CDR3 coding sequence is TGTGCCAGCAGTGCTCTTTCAGGGACCAATGAAAAACTGTTTTTT. The full variable domain, with the rest looked up from reference TRBV2 and TRBJ1-4, is EPEVTQTPSHQVTQMGQEVILRCVPISNHLYFYWYRQILGQKVEFLVSFYNNEISEKSEIFDDQFSVERPDGSNFTLKIRSTKLEDSAMYFCASSALSGTNEKLFFGSGTQLSVL.

The CDR3 DNA reads as TGCAGCGTCCCGACAGCTAACTATGGCTACACCTTC. Protein product: CSVPTANYGYTF. This rearrangement joins TRBV29-1 to TRBJ1-2; the D gene is possibly TRBD1 (5 bases). The CDR3 covers 12 residues. CDR1 is SQVTM and CDR2 is ANQGSEA in the germline V gene. V lost 6 bases, J lost 0 bases, and 8 bases lay in between.

The chain employs TRBV5-1 and TRBJ1-1, with 7 bases aligning to TRBD1. The CDR3 is 12 amino acids. Germline CDR1 and CDR2: SGHRS and YFSETQ. The ends lost 5 bases at V and 9 bases at J; junction bases unmatched: 7. The CDR3 nucleotides are TGCGCCAGCAGTCCAGGGGGGGAAAAAGCTTTCTTT. Translating gives CASSPGGEKAFF.

CDR3 sequence: CASSIIAGQSYGYTF. CDR3 nucleotides: TGTGCCAGTAGTATTATCGCGGGACAGAGCTATGGCTACACCTTC. The chain links TRBV19 to TRBJ1-2; TRBD1 matches 7 bases. With 3 bases clipped from V and 4 bases from J, the junction kept 8 bases outside the gene matches. This CDR3 has 15 residues. Per the germline V gene, CDR1 is LNHDA and CDR2 is SQIVND (reference sequence).

The J gene is TRBJ1-4, the V gene TRBV6-1; D is unresolved. The germline V and J ends were trimmed by 3 bases and 11 bases, with 13 bases remaining between them. CDR3 size: 13 residues. Germline CDR1 is MNHNS and CDR2 is SASEGT. CDR3 sequence: CASSDGGLWKLFF. CDR3 in DNA: TGTGCCAGCAGTGATGGTGGGTTATGGAAACTGTTTTTT.

The J gene is TRBJ2-5, the V gene TRBV10-3, with 10 bases fitting TRBD1. The germline CDR1 and CDR2 sequences are ENHRY and SYGVKD. Trimming cost V 7 bases and J 3 bases; bases outside gene matches: 5. The CDR3 covers 14 residues. CDR3 protein: CAIKPGTGEETQYF. The CDR3 nucleotides are TGTGCCATCAAACCCGGGACAGGGGAAGAGACCCAGTACTTC.

The V and J genes are TRBV6-1 and TRBJ2-3; D ambiguous. The length of the CDR3 is 14 residues. CDR1 is MNHNS and CDR2 is SASEGT in the germline V gene. The V end lost 2 bases, the J end lost 5 bases, and 11 bases lay between the germline ends. Here the CDR3 DNA reads TGTGCCAGCAGTGAACTTTGGGTAAAAGATACGCAGTATTTT. Protein product: CASSELWVKDTQYF.

Only one count was recorded for this clone. CDR3 sequence: CASGLGGLSYEQYF. CDR3 DNA: TGTGCTAGTGGTTTGGGTGGATTATCCTACGAGCAGTACTTC. The chain is built from TRBV12-5 and TRBJ2-7; no reliable D call. Germline CDR1 and CDR2: LGHNT and FRNRAP. There are 14 residues in the CDR3. Trimming pared 1 base from V and 1 base from J, leaving 8 bases between.

The rearrangement joins TRBV2 to TRBJ2-1, with TRBD1 as a possible D gene (6 bases). Looked up from germline, CDR1 is SNHLY and CDR2 is FYNNEI. The CDR3 contains 11 residues. V was trimmed by 6 bases and J by 8 bases, leaving 8 bases between them. The CDR3 nucleotides are TGTGCCAGCAGCTACAGGGATGAGCAGTTCTTC. Its protein product is CASSYRDEQFF.